Listed below are T cell receptor beta chains from one sample, sequenced in a study of T-cell reconstitution after alpha-beta-depleted transplantation in children. TCRdb called the PCR reads again in MiXCR, with one record for every CDR3 protein. Among approximately 240,000 distinct CDR3 sequences listed, around 9.6% were seen once. Sequenced here: PBMCs from the stem cell graft donor, sampled from the stem cell graft. The receptors come from a human donor who donated a stem cell graft to a child with acute lymphoblastic leukemia. The CDR3 runs from the conserved cysteine through the conserved F or W. D genes are given only for firm matches. Clone sizes are given selectively: once, few, many, or a class where the clone is expanded.

TRBJ1-3 - - TRBV2 CASSEQSMSGNTIYF TGTGCCAGCAGTGAGCAGTCCATGTCAGGAAACACCATATATTTT
TRBJ2-1 TRBD2 many TRBV29-1 CSVERWVGLAGGTNTYNEQFF TGCAGCGTTGAAAGGTGGGTTGGCCTAGCGGGGGGAACGAACACCTACAATGAGCAGTTCTTC
TRBJ1-2 TRBD1 - TRBV12-3/TRBV12-4 CASRNKDRGRVGYTF TGTGCCAGCAGAAATAAGGACAGGGGTCGAGTTGGCTACACCTTC
TRBJ1-5 - many TRBV12-3/TRBV12-4 CASSLAVGGRAQHF TGTGCCAGCAGTTTAGCTGTGGGGGGTCGGGCCCAGCATTTT
TRBJ1-2 - many TRBV7-6 CASSLGQGAIGGYTF TGTGCCAGCAGCTTAGGGCAGGGAGCCATCGGGGGCTACACCTTC
TRBJ2-6 - - TRBV4-1 CASSQEQSGANVLTF TGCGCCAGCAGCCAGGAACAGTCTGGGGCCAACGTCCTGACTTTC
TRBJ1-2 TRBD1 - TRBV10-3 CAITGQGYGYTF TGTGCCATCACGGGACAGGGGTATGGCTACACCTTC
TRBJ2-5 - few TRBV7-9 CASSFRAGLETQYF TGTGCCAGCAGCTTCCGGGCGGGCCTGGAGACCCAGTACTTC
TRBJ1-4 - few TRBV3-1 CASSQGGRPQRKLFF TGTGCCAGCAGCCAAGGAGGAAGGCCCCAAAGAAAACTGTTTTTT
TRBJ2-2 - few TRBV3-1 CASSPDTGSVFGELFF TGTGCCAGCAGCCCGGACACGGGAAGCGTGTTTGGGGAGCTGTTTTTT
TRBJ2-5 TRBD2 - TRBV10-1 CASSESAGGSQETQYF TGCGCCAGCAGTGAGTCGGCGGGGGGAAGCCAAGAGACCCAGTACTTC